This TCR beta chain was sequenced during a study of human T cells and chemical hapten exposure. TCRdb re-analysed the RACE reads in MiXCR, keeping a single row per CDR3 protein. This table holds approximately 92,000 distinct CDR3 sequences, approximately 10% found once. CDR1 SGHVS and CDR2 FQNEAQ come from the germline V gene. The V end lost 5 bases, the J end lost 4 bases, and 17 bases lay between the germline ends. This CDR3 has 16 residues. Noted time point: patch test 2, 6 weeks after DPC sensitization. The treatment here: therapeutic diphenylcyclopropenone sensitization with weekly scalp DPC. The sequence was collected from a woman aged 40 to 49 with alopecia areata. Some clones in this sample may be carry-over from other donors' samples. Sequenced here: whole blood, sampled in connection with sensitization to the hapten diphenylcyclopropenone (DPC). This chain uses TRBV7-8 with TRBJ2-2; a possible D gene is TRBD1 (5 bases). CDR3: CASSQWSQGGTGELFF. DNA of the CDR3: TGTGCCAGCAGCCAATGGTCTCAGGGTGGCACCGGGGAGCTGTTTTTT.